Presented here are 4 T cell receptor beta chains from one specimen sequenced in a study of T cell responses to AZD1222 COVID-19 vaccine. TCRdb keeps only in-frame clones here, not all; method: immunoSEQ multiplex PCR. The sample contains 100,000 or so clones, around 87% of which appear only once. The specimen comprised peripheral blood, sampled on day 0 of AZD1222 vaccination. All receptors come from an adult in good health.

The chain couples TRBV28 to TRBJ2-7; 12 bases map to TRBD2. The CDR3 covers 15 residues. Germline CDR1 and CDR2: MDHEN and SYDVKM. The J segment lost 5 bases and the V segment lost 4 bases, leaving 6 bases of the junction unmatched. The chain's CDR3 is CASSSLAGGVNEQYF. DNA for the CDR3: TGTGCCAGCAGTTCCCTAGCGGGAGGGGTAAACGAGCAGTACTTC.

The chain carries TRBV7-2 and TRBJ1-1; weak D call: TRBD1 (6 bases). The germline V and J ends were trimmed by 2 bases and 9 bases, with 16 bases remaining between them. The V gene's germline CDR1 is SGHTA and CDR2 FQGNSA. The length of the CDR3 is 14 residues. The CDR3 protein is CASSLRTPGQKAFF. The CDR3 nucleotides read TGTGCCAGCAGCTTACGTACACCGGGACAAAAAGCTTTCTTT. Full variable domain (rest looked up from reference TRBV7-2 and TRBJ1-1): GAGVSQSPSNKVTEKGKDVELRCDPISGHTALYWYRQSLGQGLEFLIYFQGNSAPDKSGLPSDRFSAERTGGSVSTLTIQRTQQEDSAVYLCASSLRTPGQKAFFGQGTRLTVV.

This clone was found once. The V call is TRBV7-2, the J call TRBJ1-5; D perhaps matches TRBD1 (5 bases). From germline, CDR1 is SGHTA and CDR2 FQGNSA. The CDR3 runs to 15 residues. V lost 4 bases and J 2 bases, leaving 12 bases between the germline ends. CDR3 loop: CASSSLGGGNQPQHF. The CDR3 DNA sequence: TGTGCCAGCAGCTCCCTCGGAGGGGGCAATCAGCCCCAGCATTTT.

The chain links TRBV6-5 to TRBJ2-7; D unclear. In germline, CDR1 is MNHEY, CDR2 SVGAGI. The V and J ends lost 3 bases and 4 bases respectively, with 10 bases between them. This CDR3 spans 13 amino acids. CDR3 DNA sequence: TGTGCCAGCAGTTATAACAGAAAATACGAGCAGTACTTC. The encoded protein is CASSYNRKYEQYF.